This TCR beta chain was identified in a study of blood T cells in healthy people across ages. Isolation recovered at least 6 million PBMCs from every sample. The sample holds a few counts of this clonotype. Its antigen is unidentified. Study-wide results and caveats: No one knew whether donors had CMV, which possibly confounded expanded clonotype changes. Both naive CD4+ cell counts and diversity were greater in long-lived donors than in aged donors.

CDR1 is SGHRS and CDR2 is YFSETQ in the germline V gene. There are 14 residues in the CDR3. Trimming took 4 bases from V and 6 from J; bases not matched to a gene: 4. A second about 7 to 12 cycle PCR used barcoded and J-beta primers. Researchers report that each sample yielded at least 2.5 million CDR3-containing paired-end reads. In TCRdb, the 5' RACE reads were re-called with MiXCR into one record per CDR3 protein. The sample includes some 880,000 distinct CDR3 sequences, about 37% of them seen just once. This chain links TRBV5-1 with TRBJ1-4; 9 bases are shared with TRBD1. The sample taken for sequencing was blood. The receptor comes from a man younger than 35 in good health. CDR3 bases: TGCGCCAGCAGCGACAGGACAGGGGATGAAAAACTGTTTTTT. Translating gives CASSDRTGDEKLFF.